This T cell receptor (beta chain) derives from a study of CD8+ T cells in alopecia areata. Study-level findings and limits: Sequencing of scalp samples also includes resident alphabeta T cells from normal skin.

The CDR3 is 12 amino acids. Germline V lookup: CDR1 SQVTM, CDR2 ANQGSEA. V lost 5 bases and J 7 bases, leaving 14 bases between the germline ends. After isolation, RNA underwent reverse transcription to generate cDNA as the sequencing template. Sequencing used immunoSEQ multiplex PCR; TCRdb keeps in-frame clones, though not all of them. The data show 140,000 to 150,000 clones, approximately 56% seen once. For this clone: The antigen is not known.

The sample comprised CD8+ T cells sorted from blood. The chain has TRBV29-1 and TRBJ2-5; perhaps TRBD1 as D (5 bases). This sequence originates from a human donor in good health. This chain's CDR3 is CSVTGPVGTQYF. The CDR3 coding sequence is TGCAGCGTTACAGGTCCTGTCGGGACCCAGTACTTC. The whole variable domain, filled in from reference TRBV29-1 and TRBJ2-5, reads SAVISQKPSRDICQRGTSLTIQCQVDSQVTMMFWYRQQPGQSLTLIATANQGSEATYESGFVIDKFPISRPNLTFSTLTVSNMSPEDSSIYLCSVTGPVGTQYFGPGTRLLVL.